These 19 T cell receptor beta chains came from one sample sequenced in a study of blood T cell repertoires in COVID-19. The repertoire was sequenced with immunoSEQ multiplex PCR; TCRdb's copy has only in-frame clones and lacks some. Of around 43,000 clones listed, nearly 90% are singletons. Sequencing was done on a sample of peripheral blood. These receptors were taken from a human donor in a cohort sampled during active COVID-19.

The V and J genes are TRBV18 and TRBJ2-7, with D perhaps matching TRBD2 (6 bases). The CDR3 covers 15 residues. CDR1 KGHSH and CDR2 LQKENI come from the germline V gene. Trimming removed 2 bases at V and 6 bases at J, with 17 bases between. CDR3 in DNA: TGTGCCAGCTCACCAAGAATCGGGGACTCCCGCGAGCAGTACTTC. Translation gives CASSPRIGDSREQYF.

This sequence joins TRBV5-5 and TRBJ1-5; tentatively, D is TRBD1 (5 bases). V shed 2 bases and J shed 3 bases, with 9 bases lying between them. The CDR3 has 14 amino acids. From germline, CDR1 is SGHKS and CDR2 YYEKEE (reference sequence). In DNA form, the CDR3 reads TGTGCCAGCAGCTTCGTGGACACCAATCAGCCCCAGCATTTT. Its protein product is CASSFVDTNQPQHF.

V is TRBV7-6 and J is TRBJ2-5, with 15 nucleotides matching TRBD2. J gave up 1 base and V 2 bases, and 2 bases lay outside the gene matches. The CDR3 spans 17 residues. Per germline, CDR1 SGHVS and CDR2 FNYEAQ. CDR3 residues: CASSLQGLAGGQETQYF. DNA for the CDR3: TGTGCCAGCAGCTTACAGGGACTAGCGGGAGGCCAAGAGACCCAGTACTTC.

The rearrangement joins TRBV6-2 or TRBV6-3 to TRBJ2-3; 7 bases map to TRBD2. Germline assignment: CDR1 MNHEY and CDR2 SVGEGT. J gave up 4 bases and V 1 base, and 5 bases lay outside the gene matches. The CDR3 has 15 residues. The CDR3 DNA is TGTGCCAGCAGTTACTGGTCGGGGGGATCAGATACGCAGTATTTT. It translates to CASSYWSGGSDTQYF.

The chain employs TRBV7-9 and TRBJ2-3; D may be TRBD1 (6 bases). The CDR3 is 16 residues long. Germline assignment: CDR1 SEHNR and CDR2 FQNEAQ (reference sequence). V was cut by 4 bases and J by 0 bases, with 14 bases left in between. CDR3 region: CASSSLTGVSTDTQYF. In DNA form, the CDR3 reads TGTGCCAGCAGCTCCTTGACAGGTGTAAGCACAGATACGCAGTATTTT.

V and J are TRBV7-8 and TRBJ1-1; TRBD1 agrees at 9 bases. Trimming cost V 5 bases and J 0 bases; bases outside gene matches: 10. Germline V CDR1 and CDR2: SGHVS, FQNEAQ. CDR3 length equals 17 residues. In nucleotides, the CDR3 is TGTGCCAGCAGCCGCTGGGACAGGGTTATCATGAACACTGAAGCTTTCTTT. Its protein is CASSRWDRVIMNTEAFF.

This clone was recorded a few times. V gene TRBV18 combines with J gene TRBJ1-6; D is uncertain. Trimming shortened V by 2 bases and J by 7 bases, and 9 bases separated the two germline ends. CDR1 KGHSH and CDR2 LQKENI come from the germline V gene. The CDR3 is 14 residues long. The CDR3 region is CASSPTDLNSPLHF. Here the CDR3 DNA reads TGTGCCAGCTCACCAACAGATTTGAATTCACCCCTCCACTTT.

The chain recombines TRBV19 with TRBJ2-3; maybe TRBD1 (6 bases). The CDR3 is 14 amino acids. Trimming removed 6 bases at V and 2 bases at J, with 12 bases between. Germline values: CDR1 LNHDA, CDR2 SQIVND (reference sequence). CDR3 DNA sequence: TGTGCCAGTAGGCGGACAGACCCCACAGATACGCAGTATTTT. It translates to CASRRTDPTDTQYF.

The chain is built from TRBV7-2 and TRBJ2-3, with 10 bases that match TRBD2. The germline CDR1 and CDR2 sequences are SGHTA and FQGNSA. This CDR3 has 14 residues. Trimming at V came to 6 bases and at J to 6 bases, leaving 6 bases not matched to a gene. CDR3 in DNA: TGTGCCAGCAGTTCGGGACTAGCGTCGGATACGCAGTATTTT. It yields the protein CASSSGLASDTQYF.

The V gene is TRBV15, the J gene TRBJ2-4, with 8 bases aligning to TRBD2. The trim removed 8 bases at V and 2 bases at J, leaving 5 bases unmatched. The CDR3 spans 14 residues. Germline CDR1 and CDR2: LNHNV and YYDKDF (reference sequence). The CDR3 nucleotides read TGTGCCACCGCCGGGGGGGGGACCAAAAACATTCAGTACTTC. It encodes CATAGGGTKNIQYF.

This chain links TRBV5-4 with TRBJ2-7, with 7 bases identical to TRBD1. V gave up 5 bases and J gave up 0 bases; unmatched junction bases: 8. The CDR3 runs to 15 residues. Germline V gene data show CDR1 as SGHNT and CDR2 as YYREEE (reference sequence). CDR3 in amino acids: CASSLGTATSYEQYF. The CDR3 DNA reads TGTGCCAGCAGTCTGGGGACAGCAACCTCCTACGAGCAGTACTTC.

This chain connects TRBV19 to TRBJ2-3; the D is unclear. Trimming stripped 4 bases from V and 1 base from J, with 12 bases between. Germline V gene data show CDR1 as LNHDA and CDR2 as SQIVND (reference sequence). CDR3 length: 15 amino acids. The chain's CDR3 is CASSTAAAGTDTQYF. The CDR3, as DNA: TGTGCCAGTAGTACGGCGGCAGCTGGCACAGATACGCAGTATTTT.

The chain carries TRBV19 and TRBJ2-1; TRBD2 matches at 10 bases. The CDR3 contains 15 residues. The germline CDR1 and CDR2 sequences are LNHDA and SQIVND (reference sequence). Trimming cost V 10 bases and J 1 base; bases outside gene matches: 7. This CDR3 reads CATTLAGVSYNEQFF. The CDR3 nucleotides are TGTGCCACGACCCTAGCGGGAGTGTCCTACAATGAGCAGTTCTTC.

The rearrangement uses TRBV5-1 and TRBJ1-1, with TRBD1 matching 12 bases. CDR1 and CDR2 from the germline V gene are SGHRS and YFSETQ. J lost 1 base, V lost 4 bases, and 5 bases had no gene match. The CDR3 length is 16 residues. CDR3 DNA sequence: TGCGCCAGCAGCCAACGGGGACAGGGGGCGAACACTGAAGCTTTCTTT. It translates to CASSQRGQGANTEAFF.

This clone was seen a few times. The chain joins TRBV21-1 to TRBJ2-2; the table's TRBD1 call for D was not verified on the DNA. TRBV21-1 represents a pseudogene. There are 16 residues in the CDR3. The CDR3 DNA sequence: TGTGCCAGCACCATCACAGACAGGGGCAACACCGGGGAGCTGTTTTTT. Amino acids: CASTITDRGNTGELFF.

In its sample, this clone was seen once. V and J are TRBV2 and TRBJ1-1; 7 bases agree with TRBD1. The CDR3 has 15 amino acids. Trimming removed 5 bases from V and 4 bases from J; junction bases left unmatched: 10. The germline V gene encodes CDR1 SNHLY and CDR2 FYNNEI. The CDR3 coding sequence is TGTGCCAGCAGTTCCCAGGGGGGATCGAGCACTGAAGCTTTCTTT. Amino acids: CASSSQGGSSTEAFF.

The gene calls are TRBV11-2 and TRBJ2-1, with TRBD1 matching 9 bases. Germline CDR1 is SGHAT and CDR2 is FQNNGV. V shed 6 bases and J 8 bases; nucleotides not matched to a gene: 5. CDR3 length: 13 residues. Here the CDR3 DNA reads TGTGCCAGCAGACAGGGGGCGAACTATGAGCAGTTCTTC. It encodes CASRQGANYEQFF.

The chain joins TRBV4-1 to TRBJ2-2, with 12 bases that match TRBD2. Germline V gene lookup returns CDR1 MGHRA and CDR2 YSYEKL. The length of the CDR3 is 18 residues. Losses at the gene ends were 0 bases for V and 6 bases for J; bases not matched to a gene: 8. DNA for the CDR3: TGCGCCAGCAGCCAAGATGGAGTAGGACTAGCGGGGTCCGGGGAGCTGTTTTTT. This codes for CASSQDGVGLAGSGELFF.

The chain carries TRBV5-1 and TRBJ2-7; 7 positions match TRBD2. V trimming: 4 bases; J trimming: 1 base; junction bases outside the gene matches: 5. The CDR3 contains 14 residues. Germline CDR1 reads SGHRS; CDR2 reads YFSETQ. CDR3 loop: CASSRTSGSYEQYF. The CDR3 nucleotides read TGCGCCAGCAGCCGGACTAGTGGGTCCTACGAGCAGTACTTC.